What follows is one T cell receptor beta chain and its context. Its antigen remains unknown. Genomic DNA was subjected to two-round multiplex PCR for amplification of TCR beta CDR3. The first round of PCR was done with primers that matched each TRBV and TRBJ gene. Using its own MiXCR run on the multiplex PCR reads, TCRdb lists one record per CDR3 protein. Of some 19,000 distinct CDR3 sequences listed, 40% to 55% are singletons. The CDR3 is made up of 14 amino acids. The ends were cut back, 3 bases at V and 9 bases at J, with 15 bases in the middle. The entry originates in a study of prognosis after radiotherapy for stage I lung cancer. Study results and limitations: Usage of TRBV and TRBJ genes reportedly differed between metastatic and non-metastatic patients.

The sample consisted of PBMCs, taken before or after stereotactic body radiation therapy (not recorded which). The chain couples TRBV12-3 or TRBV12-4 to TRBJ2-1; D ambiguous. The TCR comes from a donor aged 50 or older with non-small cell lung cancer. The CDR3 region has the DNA TGTGCCAGCAGTTTCGAGCCTCCCGTCGGTGAGCAGTTCTTC. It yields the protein CASSFEPPVGEQFF.